This T cell receptor (beta chain) emerged from a study of spatial heterogeneity in lung cancer. Study-level background: Raw sequencing reads included, on average, more than eight appearances of each unique TCR and UMI combination. Study-level results: In tumor T cells, estimated coverage reached around 7% for alpha chains and about 12% for beta chains. The study found that expanded intratumoral alpha and beta TCR counts tracked tumor mutation counts.

This clonotype appeared a few times. As yet, its antigen is unknown. This beta chain is off target for a library built for alpha chains, so its abundance means little. One entry per CDR3 protein results from TCRdb running MiXCR on the 5' RACE reads. The sample lists about 18,000 distinct CDR3 sequences; 8.5% to 10% were seen once. Time point specified: sample taken at primary tumor resection. The germline gives CDR1 DFQATT, CDR2 SNEGSKA (reference sequence). This CDR3 region has 14 residues. The V and J ends lost 5 bases and 3 bases respectively, with 16 bases between them. The specimen was lung tumor tissue, collected at surgery. The rearrangement links TRBV20-1 to TRBJ1-1; D unresolved. This TCR derives from a female donor with early-stage non-small cell lung cancer. CDR3 sequence reads: CSASRLRRDTEAFF. In DNA form, the CDR3 reads TGCAGTGCTTCCAGATTAAGACGGGACACTGAAGCTTTCTTT.